The 16 T cell receptor beta chains in this list originate from one sample, sequenced in a study of regulatory T cells in long-lasting Graves disease. For TCR beta, libraries came from iRepertoire HTBI primers and Arm-PCR of CDR3 regions. Each CDR3 protein is one row after TCRdb ran MiXCR on the multiplex PCR reads. The sample has around 400,000 distinct CDR3 sequences, 23% seen once; the top ten hold less than 30%. The time point denotes: persistent/refractory GD, antithyroid drugs over 5 years with positive TRAb. There was RNA extracted from PBMCs, and the TCR library was made from it. The material was peripheral blood mononuclear cells (PBMCs), obtained when the disease was refractory, from a patient treated with antithyroid drugs. The receptors come from a middle-aged woman with Graves disease.

J is TRBJ1-1 and V is TRBV5-6; D unclear. From germline, CDR1 is SGHDT and CDR2 YYEEEE. V was cut by 0 bases and J by 4 bases, with 10 bases left in between. The CDR3 has 14 residues. CDR3 sequence (DNA): TGTGCCAGCAGCTTGGCCCCCCAGCTCACTGAAGCTTTCTTT. Amino acid sequence: CASSLAPQLTEAFF. Supplemented by reference TRBV5-6 and TRBJ1-1, the full variable domain reads DAGVTQSPTHLIKTRGQQVTLRCSPKSGHDTVSWYQQALGQGPQFIFQYYEEEERQRGNFPDRFSGHQFPNYSSELNVNALLLGDSALYLCASSLAPQLTEAFFGQGTRLTVV.

The chain carries TRBV27 and TRBJ2-3; 7 positions agree with TRBD2. The junction had 2 bases not matched to a gene; V was cut back by 5 bases and J by 0 bases. Germline lookup yields CDR1 MNHEY and CDR2 SMNVEV (reference sequence). This CDR3 contains 14 residues. CDR3 in amino acids: CASSLAASTDTQYF. The CDR3 nucleotides read TGTGCCAGCAGTCTAGCGGCTAGCACAGATACGCAGTATTTT.

Ten or more counts support this clonotype. The chain has TRBV2 and TRBJ2-5; TRBD1 might be the D (6 bases). V was cut by 2 bases and J by 4 bases, with 14 bases left in between. The CDR3 is 15 amino acids. Germline CDR1 is SNHLY and CDR2 is FYNNEI. The CDR3 region is CASSEIWTAGETQYF. DNA of the CDR3: TGTGCCAGCAGTGAAATTTGGACAGCTGGAGAGACCCAGTACTTC. The entire variable domain, with the rest obtained from reference TRBV2 and TRBJ2-5, is as follows: EPEVTQTPSHQVTQMGQEVILRCVPISNHLYFYWYRQILGQKVEFLVSFYNNEISEKSEIFDDQFSVERPDGSNFTLKIRSTKLEDSAMYFCASSEIWTAGETQYFGPGTRLLVL.

This clonotype was detected many times. The V call is TRBV20-1, the J call TRBJ1-5; a weak D match, TRBD1 (6 bases). V was trimmed by 0 bases and J by 6 bases, leaving 15 bases between them. The CDR3 is made up of 15 amino acids. Looked up from germline, CDR1 is DFQATT and CDR2 is SNEGSKA (reference sequence). CDR3 amino acids: CSARETGMVSQPQHF. Written as DNA, the CDR3 is TGCAGTGCTAGAGAAACAGGGATGGTCAGTCAGCCCCAGCATTTT.

This clonotype was recorded only once. This chain uses TRBV19 with TRBJ2-7; D is ambiguous. This CDR3 region has 13 residues. Trimming stripped 5 bases from V and 2 bases from J, with 10 bases between. Germline CDR1 reads LNHDA; CDR2 reads SQIVND (reference sequence). The CDR3 sequence is CASSSSTTYEQYF. The DNA for the CDR3 is TGTGCCAGTAGTTCTTCCACGACCTACGAGCAGTACTTC.

This clonotype has at least ten counts. The rearrangement uses TRBV27 and TRBJ1-5; D is unclear. Germline V lookup: CDR1 MNHEY, CDR2 SMNVEV (reference sequence). CDR3 length: 13 residues. Trimming pared 3 bases from V and 0 bases from J, leaving 3 bases between. The CDR3 protein is CASSFNSNQPQHF. CDR3 DNA sequence: TGTGCCAGCAGTTTTAATAGCAATCAGCCCCAGCATTTT.

The J gene is TRBJ1-5, the V gene TRBV3-1; D unresolved. The V end was cut by 3 bases, the J end by 0 bases, with 9 bases between. The CDR3 loop spans 15 amino acids. The germline gives CDR1 LGHDT, CDR2 YNNKEL (reference sequence). The CDR3 bases are TGTGCCAGCAGCCACACCCCTGATAGCAATCAGCCCCAGCATTTT. This translates into CASSHTPDSNQPQHF. The entire variable domain, with the rest obtained from reference TRBV3-1 and TRBJ1-5, is as follows: DTAVSQTPKYLVTQMGNDKSIKCEQNLGHDTMYWYKQDSKKFLKIMFSYNNKELIINETVPNRFSPKSPDKAHLNLHINSLELGDSAVYFCASSHTPDSNQPQHFGDGTRLSIL.

This clonotype was recorded a few times. The gene calls are TRBV10-3 and TRBJ2-7; tentatively, D is TRBD1 (5 bases). With 6 bases removed from V and 2 bases from J, the gap between germline ends came to 14 bases. The CDR3 length is 14 residues. From germline, CDR1 is ENHRY and CDR2 SYGVKD. The CDR3 here is CAIRPDIGTYEQYF. The CDR3 coding sequence is TGTGCCATCAGGCCGGACATTGGGACCTACGAGCAGTACTTC.

The V and J genes are TRBV12-3 or TRBV12-4 and TRBJ2-2; TRBD2 is a possible D gene (6 bases). The CDR3 loop spans 14 amino acids. V lost 6 bases to trimming and J lost 7 bases, with 15 bases between them. CDR3 region: CASSLLALGGELFF. CDR3 DNA sequence: TGTGCCAGCAGCCTACTAGCTCTTGGCGGGGAGCTGTTTTTT.

This clonotype was seen many times. The chain has TRBV12-3 or TRBV12-4 and TRBJ1-1, with D unresolved. V gave up 4 bases and J gave up 4 bases, with 16 bases separating them. The CDR3 extends over 15 amino acids. CDR3 sequence reads: CASSYMRALGTEAFF. CDR3 DNA: TGTGCCAGCAGTTATATGAGGGCGCTGGGCACTGAAGCTTTCTTT.

This clonotype appeared many times. This rearrangement joins TRBV28 to TRBJ1-5; 8 positions match TRBD1. J was trimmed by 15 bases and V by 7 bases; bases with no gene match: 14. The CDR3 is made up of 13 amino acids. Germline V gene sequence: CDR1 MDHEN, CDR2 SYDVKM. CDR3: CASTPRQGKGGHF. CDR3 nucleotide sequence: TGTGCCAGCACCCCTAGACAGGGGAAGGGTGGGCATTTT. The variable domain in full, completed from reference TRBV28 and TRBJ1-5, reads DVKVTQSSRYLVKRTGEKVFLECVQDMDHENMFWYRQDPGLGLRLIYFSYDVKMKEKGDIPEGYSVSREKKERFSLILESASTNQTSMYLCASTPRQGKGGHFGDGTRLSIL.

This clonotype was seen a handful of times. A much larger clone differs from this one at a single base, so this may be a read error. The chain has TRBV7-3 and TRBJ2-5; 8 positions match TRBD2. The germline CDR1 and CDR2 sequences are SGHTA and FQGTGA. The CDR3 runs 14 residues. The CDR3 DNA follows: TGTGCCAACAGCTCCGGAGCGGGAGTAGAGACCCAGTACTTC. The encoded protein is CANSSGAGVETQYF.

This clonotype was observed many times. The rearrangement links TRBV12-3 or TRBV12-4 to TRBJ1-5, with TRBD1 matching 12 bases. V dropped 5 bases and J dropped 4; count of bases not matched to a gene: 6. This CDR3 has 16 amino acids. DNA for the CDR3: TGTGCCAGCAGTCTCCGGGACAGGGGGCGGAATCAGCCCCAGCATTTT. Its protein product is CASSLRDRGRNQPQHF.

This clonotype was seen more than once but under ten times. V and J are TRBV19 and TRBJ1-5; TRBD1 matches at 8 bases. CDR3 length: 16 amino acids. V dropped 5 bases and J dropped 0; count of bases not matched to a gene: 6. Looked up from germline, CDR1 is LNHDA and CDR2 is SQIVND (reference sequence). CDR3 amino acids: CASSLGTGHSNQPQHF. CDR3 nucleotide sequence: TGTGCCAGTAGTCTTGGGACAGGACATAGCAATCAGCCCCAGCATTTT.

The chain links TRBV27 to TRBJ2-7; D is possibly TRBD2 (5 bases). This CDR3 region has 15 residues. Per the germline V gene, CDR1 is MNHEY and CDR2 is SMNVEV (reference sequence). Trimming stripped 5 bases from V and 3 bases from J, with 17 bases between. The CDR3 loop is CASSPYDGNIYEQYF. The CDR3 DNA sequence: TGTGCCAGCAGTCCTTACGACGGGAATATCTACGAGCAGTACTTC.

V gene TRBV2 combines with J gene TRBJ2-7; TRBD2 aligns across 10 bases. Germline CDR1 SNHLY, CDR2 FYNNEI. Unmatched junction bases numbered 17, after V lost 6 bases and J lost 6 bases. The CDR3 spans 17 residues. The CDR3 sequence: CASSLAGASGSLSEQYF. In DNA form, the CDR3 reads TGTGCCAGCAGCTTAGCGGGGGCTAGCGGGAGTCTTTCCGAGCAGTACTTC.